A single sample gave rise to the 26 T cell receptor beta chains below, sequenced in a study of control samples from healthy donors and cancer patients (TCRdb year 2020). The protocol used for the library was the immunoSEQ multiplex PCR assay. What TCRdb holds here is the immuneACCESS table cut down to in-frame rearrangements. Part of the clones is not present; checked against another copy, under half of the missing clones reflect an unresolved V gene, and the others are unexplained. This sample holds 200,000 or so clones; 90% to 95% were observed only once. The ten largest clonotypes hold approximately 1.4% of the sample. The sequenced material came from blood. The receptors were sampled from a man between 50 and 59 years old in good health.

This chain joins TRBV7-9 and TRBJ2-3; D gene uncertain. From germline, CDR1 is SEHNR and CDR2 FQNEAQ (reference sequence). V shed 2 bases and J shed 4 bases, with 7 bases lying between them. This CDR3 has 13 amino acids. CDR3 sequence reads: CASSLSGADTQYF. The CDR3 bases are TGTGCCAGCAGCTTATCGGGTGCAGATACGCAGTATTTT.

This chain connects TRBV18 to TRBJ1-2; 8 bases map to TRBD1. The germline CDR1 and CDR2 sequences are KGHSH and LQKENI. CDR3 size: 14 residues. The trim removed 3 bases at V and 4 bases at J, leaving 4 bases unmatched. The CDR3 nucleotides read TGTGCCAGCTCACCGGGACAGGACAGCTATGGCTACACCTTC. This translates into CASSPGQDSYGYTF. Looking up the rest from reference TRBV18 and TRBJ1-2 gives the full variable domain: NAGVMQNPRHLVRRRGQEARLRCSPMKGHSHVYWYRQLPEEGLKFMVYLQKENIIDESGMPKERFSAEFPKEGPSILRIQQVVRGDSAAYFCASSPGQDSYGYTFGSGTRLTVV.

This sequence joins TRBV29-1 and TRBJ2-1, with 8 bases matching TRBD2. J lost 2 bases, V lost 7 bases, and 4 bases had no gene match. CDR1 is SQVTM and CDR2 is ANQGSEA in the germline V gene. The CDR3 consists of 13 residues. Here the CDR3 reads CSAVAGTYNEQFF. The CDR3, as DNA: TGCAGCGCTGTAGCGGGAACCTACAATGAGCAGTTCTTC.

The chain couples TRBV6-2 or TRBV6-3 to TRBJ1-6; tentatively, D is TRBD1 (5 bases). There are 14 residues in the CDR3. Germline V gene sequence: CDR1 MNHEY, CDR2 SVGEGT. Trimming removed 4 bases from V and 7 bases from J, with 11 bases in between. In DNA, the CDR3 is TGTGCCAGCAGTTGGGGACCGGCCAATTCACCCCTCCACTTT. Translating gives CASSWGPANSPLHF.

The CDR3 protein is CASSAGPAGGYNEQFF. The CDR3 DNA sequence: TGCGCCAGCAGTGCTGGGCCGGCGGGGGGGTACAATGAGCAGTTCTTC. The chain links TRBV10-1 to TRBJ2-1; 9 bases line up with TRBD2. The germline CDR1 and CDR2 sequences are WNHNN and SYGVQD (reference sequence). The CDR3 is 16 residues long. V was clipped by 4 bases and J by 4 bases; unmatched bases: 8.

The chain uses TRBV3-1 (or the pseudogene TRBV3-2) and TRBJ1-5; no firm D call. Germline V lookup: CDR1 LGHDT, CDR2 YNNKEL (reference sequence). The CDR3 is 14 amino acids. Trimming left V 0 bases short and J 4 bases short, with 7 bases between. The DNA for the CDR3 is TGTGCCAGCAGCCAAGATCGAGGGAATCAGCCCCAGCATTTT. Amino acid sequence: CASSQDRGNQPQHF.

This clone showed up just once. The rearrangement joins TRBV28 to TRBJ1-6, with 7 bases identical to TRBD1. Trimming at V came to 5 bases and at J to 4 bases, leaving 2 bases not matched to a gene. CDR3 size: 14 residues. Germline V gives CDR1 MDHEN, CDR2 SYDVKM. CDR3 residues: CASSRDSYNSPLHF. Written as DNA, the CDR3 is TGTGCCAGCAGTAGGGACAGTTATAATTCACCCCTCCACTTT.

V gene TRBV5-1 combines with J gene TRBJ2-1; perhaps TRBD2 as D (5 bases). The CDR3 covers 13 residues. Per germline, CDR1 SGHRS and CDR2 YFSETQ. The V gene lost 0 bases and the J gene lost 7 bases, with 8 bases spanning the gap. The CDR3 DNA reads TGCGCCAGCAGCTTGGTTGGAGGAAATGAGCAGTTCTTC. Translating gives CASSLVGGNEQFF. The whole variable domain, filled in from reference TRBV5-1 and TRBJ2-1, reads KAGVTQTPRYLIKTRGQQVTLSCSPISGHRSVSWYQQTPGQGLQFLFEYFSETQRNKGNFPGRFSGRQFSNSRSEMNVSTLELGDSALYLCASSLVGGNEQFFGPGTRLTVL.

This chain links TRBV24-1 with TRBJ2-7; 12 positions match TRBD2. The V segment lost 1 base and the J segment 4 bases; nucleotides outside the gene matches: 7. The CDR3 spans 17 residues. Germline CDR1 is KGHDR and CDR2 is SFDVKD. CDR3 DNA: TGTGCCACCAGTGATTTTGGCGGACTAGCGGGGTCATACGAGCAGTACGTC. Residues: CATSDFGGLAGSYEQYV.

Notes on this clone: This may be a read error: a much more frequent sequence differs by one nucleotide. The J gene is TRBJ1-6, the V gene TRBV2; no reliable D call. Germline V gene lookup returns CDR1 SNHLY and CDR2 FYNNEI. V lost 1 base to trimming and J lost 6 bases, with 10 bases between them. This CDR3 is built from 15 residues. The CDR3 DNA follows: TGTGCCAGCAGTGAAGGGGCCGCGGGTAATTCACCCCTCCACTTT. It codes for CASSEGAAGNSPLHF. Drawing the rest from reference TRBV2 and TRBJ1-6, the complete variable domain is EPEVTQTPSHQVTQMGQEVILRCVPISNHLYFYWYRQILGQKVEFLVSFYNNEISEKSEIFDDQFSVERPDGSNFTLKIRSTKLEDSAMYFCASSEGAAGNSPLHFGNGTRLTVT.

The V gene is TRBV5-6, the J gene TRBJ2-1; D may match TRBD1 or TRBD2 (6 bases each). Trimming left V 0 bases short and J 0 bases short, with 13 bases between. Germline V gives CDR1 SGHDT, CDR2 YYEEEE. The CDR3 has 17 residues. The CDR3: CASSLGWGASSYNEQFF. In DNA form, the CDR3 reads TGTGCCAGCAGCTTGGGTTGGGGGGCCTCCTCCTACAATGAGCAGTTCTTC.

V is TRBV5-5 and J is TRBJ2-1, with no clear D. The CDR3 spans 14 residues. The germline V gene encodes CDR1 SGHKS and CDR2 YYEKEE (reference sequence). V gave up 4 bases and J gave up 6 bases, with 14 bases separating them. The CDR3 protein is CASSPSSSLNEQFF. CDR3 DNA sequence: TGTGCCAGCAGCCCCTCTTCCTCCCTCAATGAGCAGTTCTTC.

The rearrangement uses TRBV5-1 and TRBJ1-2; 7 bases map to TRBD1. Germline loops: CDR1 SGHRS, CDR2 YFSETQ. Trimming cost V 0 bases and J 0 bases; bases outside gene matches: 2. There are 15 residues in the CDR3. The CDR3 coding sequence is TGCGCCAGCAGCTTGGCAGGGGGGACTAACTATGGCTACACCTTC. Its translation: CASSLAGGTNYGYTF.

In its sample, this clone was seen once. The chain joins TRBV5-1 to TRBJ1-2; D gene ambiguous. CDR1 and CDR2 from the germline V gene are SGHRS and YFSETQ. This CDR3 is built from 13 residues. The V and J ends lost 0 bases and 8 bases respectively, with 11 bases between them. CDR3 bases: TGCGCCAGCAGCTTGGCCGGAGGGTCCGGCTACACCTTC. Translation gives CASSLAGGSGYTF.

V gene TRBV2 combines with J gene TRBJ2-5, with 9 bases fitting TRBD1. The CDR3 runs to 14 residues. Unmatched junction bases numbered 6, after V lost 6 bases and J lost 4 bases. Germline CDR1 reads SNHLY; CDR2 reads FYNNEI. CDR3 nucleotides: TGTGCCAGCAGCGTACAGGGGGCGGGAGAGACCCAGTACTTC. Residues: CASSVQGAGETQYF. The full variable domain, in which reference TRBV2 and TRBJ2-5 provide the parts outside the CDR3, is EPEVTQTPSHQVTQMGQEVILRCVPISNHLYFYWYRQILGQKVEFLVSFYNNEISEKSEIFDDQFSVERPDGSNFTLKIRSTKLEDSAMYFCASSVQGAGETQYFGPGTRLLVL.

This chain connects TRBV5-1 to TRBJ1-6; D remains unclear. The CDR3 length is 17 residues. V gave up 1 base and J gave up 9 bases, with 20 bases separating them. Germline V gives CDR1 SGHRS, CDR2 YFSETQ. The CDR3 nucleotides read TGCGCCAGCAGCTTGTTGGGCGAACCGGGAGGGTTTTCACCCCTCCACTTT. It codes for CASSLLGEPGGFSPLHF. Based on the CDR3 plus reference TRBV5-1 and TRBJ1-6, the full variable domain is KAGVTQTPRYLIKTRGQQVTLSCSPISGHRSVSWYQQTPGQGLQFLFEYFSETQRNKGNFPGRFSGRQFSNSRSEMNVSTLELGDSALYLCASSLLGEPGGFSPLHFGNGTRLTVT.

The chain uses TRBV6-6 and TRBJ1-4; D perhaps matches TRBD1 (5 bases). In germline, CDR1 is MNHNY, CDR2 SVGAGI (reference sequence). The CDR3 sequence is 15 residues long. Trimming pared 0 bases from V and 9 bases from J, leaving 14 bases between. The CDR3 DNA follows: TGTGCCAGCAGTTACTCAAGTCCCAGGGATAAAAAACTGTTTTTT. Encoded protein: CASSYSSPRDKKLFF.

This chain connects TRBV3-1 (or the pseudogene TRBV3-2) to TRBJ2-2; TRBD2 agrees at 10 bases. CDR1 is LGHDT and CDR2 is YNNKEL in the germline V gene (reference sequence). This CDR3 contains 14 residues. V lost 4 bases to trimming and J lost 7 bases; unmatched junction nucleotides: 3. The CDR3 sequence is CASSPSGGGGELFF. The CDR3 DNA is TGTGCCAGCAGCCCTAGCGGGGGCGGCGGGGAGCTGTTTTTT.

The chain recombines TRBV7-9 with TRBJ2-5; 12 positions match TRBD2. The germline V gene has CDR1 SEHNR and CDR2 FQNEAQ (reference sequence). V lost 5 bases and J lost 6; bases outside the gene matches: 7. The length of the CDR3 is 15 residues. The CDR3 region has the DNA TGTGCCAGCAGCACACGGACTAGCGGGAAGCAGACCCAGTACTTC. Its translation: CASSTRTSGKQTQYF.

The chain links TRBV2 to TRBJ1-5, with a weak D call TRBD1 (5 bases). This CDR3 region has 15 residues. Germline loops: CDR1 SNHLY, CDR2 FYNNEI. Trimming took 4 bases from V and 3 from J, leaving 13 bases between them. This chain's CDR3 is CASSVGQPPNQPQHF. CDR3 bases: TGTGCCAGCAGTGTGGGGCAGCCCCCCAATCAGCCCCAGCATTTT.

V is TRBV21-1 and J is TRBJ2-2; the tabulated D call, TRBD2, remains unverified against the DNA. TRBV21-1 is marked as a pseudogene. The CDR3 length is 13 residues. This chain's CDR3 is CASRKNSTGELFF. The DNA for the CDR3 is TGTGCCAGCAGGAAGAATAGCACCGGGGAGCTGTTTTTT.

This chain links TRBV7-2 with TRBJ1-3, with a possible D match to TRBD1 (5 bases). V gave up 5 bases and J gave up 7 bases, with 12 bases separating them. The germline V gene has CDR1 SGHTA and CDR2 FQGNSA. This CDR3 is built from 13 residues. The CDR3 nucleotides read TGTGCCAGCAGCCCGAGGACAACTAACACCATATATTTT. Protein sequence: CASSPRTTNTIYF.

This chain connects TRBV3-1 (or the pseudogene TRBV3-2) to TRBJ1-4, with 9 bases fitting TRBD1. Germline-derived CDR1 and CDR2 are LGHDT and YNNKEL (reference sequence). CDR3 length: 15 amino acids. V lost 1 base to trimming and J lost 9 bases; unmatched junction nucleotides: 6. The CDR3: CASSQGPGQGKKLFF. The CDR3 nucleotides are TGTGCCAGCAGCCAAGGGCCGGGACAGGGTAAAAAACTGTTTTTT.

This sequence joins TRBV4-1 and TRBJ2-5; TRBD2 agrees at 9 bases. The ends lost 6 bases at V and 5 bases at J; junction bases unmatched: 13. This CDR3 spans 16 amino acids. Germline V gene data show CDR1 as MGHRA and CDR2 as YSYEKL. The CDR3 nucleotides read TGCGCCAGCAGTCAACTACCGGGACTAGCTTTGGAGACCCAGTACTTC. This translates into CASSQLPGLALETQYF.

Comment on this clone: The same CDR3 can be traced to other DNA sequences in this sample. The chain recombines TRBV11-2 with TRBJ2-5; D not resolved. The V gene's germline CDR1 is SGHAT and CDR2 FQNNGV. The CDR3 sequence is 11 residues long. The V gene lost 3 bases and the J gene lost 2 bases, with 1 base spanning the gap. The CDR3 region has the DNA TGTGCCAGCAGCTTGCAAGAGACCCAGTACTTC. This codes for CASSLQETQYF.

The chain carries TRBV7-9 and TRBJ1-3, with 8 bases that match TRBD1. The CDR3 totals 15 residues. CDR1 is SEHNR, CDR2 FQNEAQ, per germline (reference sequence). V lost 0 bases to trimming and J lost 7 bases; unmatched junction nucleotides: 5. The CDR3 sequence is CASSLASQGANTIYF. CDR3 coding DNA: TGTGCCAGCAGCTTAGCGAGTCAGGGGGCGAACACCATATATTTT.